The 29 T cell receptor beta chains in this list originate from one sample, sequenced in a study of early T cells in non-severe SARS-CoV-2 infection. TCRdb recomputed calls from the 5' RACE reads with MiXCR, one row per CDR3 protein. In the table there are 45,000 to 55,000 distinct CDR3 sequences, around 10% of which are singletons. Sequenced sample: whole blood. Source of these receptors: an adult who was a healthcare worker with PCR-confirmed SARS-CoV-2 infection or an uninfected control (not recorded which).

This clonotype was detected a few times. The chain links TRBV12-3 or TRBV12-4 to TRBJ1-2; D is uncertain. Trimming pared 7 bases from V and 8 bases from J, leaving 17 bases between. The CDR3 is made up of 13 amino acids. The chain's CDR3 is CASTEWSIGGYTF. Written as DNA, the CDR3 is TGTGCCAGCACTGAATGGTCTATAGGCGGCTACACCTTC.

This clonotype was counted many times. The rearrangement links TRBV20-1 to TRBJ2-6; D may be TRBD2 (6 bases). This CDR3 region has 16 residues. Germline V gene data show CDR1 as DFQATT and CDR2 as SNEGSKA (reference sequence). The ends were cut back, 0 bases at V and 4 bases at J, with 13 bases in the middle. CDR3 sequence reads: CSARDPGATGANVLTF. For the CDR3, the DNA is TGCAGTGCTAGAGACCCGGGAGCGACCGGGGCCAACGTCCTGACTTTC.

The chain combines TRBV3-1 with TRBJ1-2, with a weak D call TRBD1 (5 bases). This CDR3 is 14 amino acids long. Germline-derived CDR1 and CDR2 are LGHDT and YNNKEL (reference sequence). V dropped 0 bases and J dropped 7 bases, with 12 bases sitting between them. The CDR3 protein is CASSQDGGRSGYTF. The CDR3 nucleotides are TGTGCCAGCAGCCAAGATGGGGGAAGGAGTGGCTACACCTTC.

This clonotype was detected only a few times. The chain carries TRBV5-1 and TRBJ1-1; no clear D gene. The ends were cut back, 2 bases at V and 1 base at J, with 6 bases in the middle. The germline V gene has CDR1 SGHRS and CDR2 YFSETQ. CDR3 length: 13 residues. CDR3 residues: CASSFAGNTEAFF. In DNA form, the CDR3 reads TGCGCCAGCAGCTTCGCCGGGAACACTGAAGCTTTCTTT.

V and J are TRBV20-1 and TRBJ2-3; no reliable D call. Trimming removed 0 bases at V and 0 bases at J, with 7 bases between. This CDR3 contains 14 residues. CDR1 DFQATT and CDR2 SNEGSKA come from the germline V gene (reference sequence). CDR3 loop: CSARDPSSTDTQYF. The DNA of the CDR3 is TGCAGTGCTAGAGATCCCAGCAGCACAGATACGCAGTATTTT.

This clonotype came up once. V and J are TRBV18 and TRBJ2-7; perhaps D is TRBD1 or TRBD2 (5 bases each). This CDR3 has 16 amino acids. V lost 5 bases and J lost 0, with 17 bases in between. The germline CDR1 and CDR2 sequences are KGHSH and LQKENI. The CDR3: CASSSTRDGSSYEQYF. CDR3 coding DNA: TGTGCCAGCTCATCTACCCGGGACGGCAGCTCCTACGAGCAGTACTTC.

This clonotype has just a few counts. The J gene is TRBJ1-2, the V gene TRBV7-9; TRBD1 is a possible D gene (5 bases). The germline V and J ends were trimmed by 5 bases and 2 bases, with 15 bases remaining between them. The CDR3 is 15 residues long. From germline, CDR1 is SEHNR and CDR2 FQNEAQ (reference sequence). As DNA, the CDR3 is TGTGCCAGCAGCCACAGAATGACAGAGAACTATGGCTACACCTTC. Protein sequence: CASSHRMTENYGYTF.

The rearrangement links TRBV6-5 to TRBJ2-2, with D unresolved. The V gene lost 0 bases and the J gene lost 2 bases, with 7 bases spanning the gap. Germline loops: CDR1 MNHEY, CDR2 SVGAGI. This CDR3 contains 15 residues. In nucleotides, the CDR3 is TGTGCCAGCAGTTACTCGAGGATAAACACCGGGGAGCTGTTTTTT. Translating gives CASSYSRINTGELFF.

This clonotype was detected ten times or more. The CDR3 region has the DNA TGTGCCAGCAGCTCCAGAGTTAGCAATCAGCCCCAGCATTTT. It codes for CASSSRVSNQPQHF. V usage is TRBV7-2 and J usage is TRBJ1-5; D is unclear. CDR3 length: 14 amino acids. CDR1 and CDR2 from the germline V gene are SGHTA and FQGNSA. V shed 4 bases and J shed 0 bases, with 7 bases lying between them.

Here the CDR3 DNA reads TGCAGCGTTGATGGGGGGACAGATACGCAGTATTTT. It is translated as CSVDGGTDTQYF. V usage is TRBV29-1 and J usage is TRBJ2-3, with D possibly TRBD2 on 6 matching bases. Germline V lookup: CDR1 SQVTM, CDR2 ANQGSEA. The CDR3 loop spans 12 amino acids. With 3 bases removed from V and 3 bases from J, the gap between germline ends came to 7 bases.

This clonotype showed up many times. This chain uses TRBV20-1 with TRBJ2-1, with D perhaps TRBD2 (9 bases). Per the germline V gene, CDR1 is DFQATT and CDR2 is SNEGSKA (reference sequence). Trimming took off 7 bases at V and 2 bases at J, with 18 bases between the two ends. The CDR3 is made up of 15 amino acids. The CDR3 loop is CSVSGGGRAYNEQFF. DNA of the CDR3: TGCAGTGTTTCAGGGGGCGGGAGGGCCTACAATGAGCAGTTCTTC.

This clonotype was seen at least ten times. This chain links TRBV29-1 with TRBJ2-2; no firm D call. V lost 4 bases and J lost 7, with 4 bases in between. CDR3 size: 10 residues. Germline V gene sequence: CDR1 SQVTM, CDR2 ANQGSEA. The CDR3 protein is CSVANGELFF. CDR3 bases: TGCAGCGTTGCTAACGGGGAGCTGTTTTTT.

The table lists this clonotype with many counts. The rearrangement links TRBV10-3 to TRBJ2-2; 15 positions agree with TRBD2. The germline V gene encodes CDR1 ENHRY and CDR2 SYGVKD. The CDR3 consists of 16 residues. Unmatched junction bases numbered 5, after V lost 7 bases and J lost 5 bases. The CDR3 nucleotides read TGTGCCATCACCCAAGGACTAGCGGGAGGGACCGGGGAGCTGTTTTTT. Translated, it gives CAITQGLAGGTGELFF.

This clonotype came up many times. The CDR3 sequence: CASSQAGAGTDTQYF. The CDR3 nucleotides are TGTGCCAGCAGCCAAGCGGGAGCTGGCACAGATACGCAGTATTTT. The chain links TRBV7-3 to TRBJ2-3; 8 nucleotides line up with TRBD2. The V segment lost 5 bases and the J segment 1 base; nucleotides outside the gene matches: 5. This CDR3 has 15 amino acids. Germline loops: CDR1 SGHTA, CDR2 FQGTGA.

The sample holds many counts of this clonotype. The chain recombines TRBV2 with TRBJ2-7; D possibly matches TRBD1 or TRBD2 (7 bases each). CDR3 length: 14 residues. Germline loops: CDR1 SNHLY, CDR2 FYNNEI. Trimming took 5 bases from V and 6 from J, leaving 17 bases between them. The CDR3 DNA reads as TGTGCCAGCAGTTATACCGACAGGGAGGGCGAGCAGTACTTC. This encodes CASSYTDREGEQYF.

This clonotype was observed at least ten times. The V gene is TRBV28, the J gene TRBJ2-3; D may match TRBD1 or TRBD2 (6 bases each). Per germline, CDR1 MDHEN and CDR2 SYDVKM. Trimming removed 2 bases from V and 4 bases from J, with 13 bases in between. The CDR3 is made up of 15 amino acids. The CDR3 DNA is TGTGCCAGCAGTTTAGGTTCCGGGGGCTCAGATACGCAGTATTTT. Amino acids: CASSLGSGGSDTQYF.

The chain links TRBV28 to TRBJ2-7; possible D gene TRBD1, 6 bases. V lost 2 bases, J lost 0 bases, and 14 bases lay in between. The CDR3 contains 16 residues. CDR1 MDHEN and CDR2 SYDVKM come from the germline V gene. The CDR3 DNA follows: TGTGCCAGCAGTTTACCATCAGACAGGATCTCCTACGAGCAGTACTTC. Encoded protein: CASSLPSDRISYEQYF.

The sample holds one count of this clonotype. This chain uses TRBV20-1 with TRBJ2-4, with TRBD1 as a possible D gene (6 bases). The CDR3 loop spans 15 amino acids. V was cut by 6 bases and J by 2 bases, with 17 bases left in between. CDR1 DFQATT and CDR2 SNEGSKA come from the germline V gene (reference sequence). The chain's CDR3 is CSAYRGGSPKNIQYF. CDR3 nucleotides: TGCAGTGCCTACAGAGGGGGATCACCCAAAAACATTCAGTACTTC.

This clonotype was counted ten times or more. The genes are TRBV3-1 and TRBJ2-1; no reliable D call. Trimming left V 1 base short and J 9 bases short, with 13 bases between. Germline loops: CDR1 LGHDT, CDR2 YNNKEL (reference sequence). The CDR3 length is 14 residues. CDR3 coding DNA: TGTGCCAGCAGCCAAGGGACCGAAGGTCGTGAGCAGTTCTTC. Translating gives CASSQGTEGREQFF.

This clonotype was picked up many times. V and J are TRBV2 and TRBJ2-7; D may be TRBD2 (5 bases). Trimming cost V 3 bases and J 3 bases, with 6 bases left between them. The CDR3 spans 12 residues. Looked up from germline, CDR1 is SNHLY and CDR2 is FYNNEI. CDR3 region: CASSERDYEQYF. CDR3 nucleotide sequence: TGTGCCAGCAGTGAGAGGGACTACGAGCAGTACTTC.

This clonotype was seen just once. V usage is TRBV10-1 and J usage is TRBJ2-1; the D is unclear. V was cut by 2 bases and J by 3 bases, with 5 bases left in between. The V gene's germline CDR1 is WNHNN and CDR2 SYGVQD (reference sequence). This CDR3 is 13 amino acids long. The CDR3 nucleotides are TGCGCCAGCAGTGAGACAGTCTACAATGAGCAGTTCTTC. Its translation: CASSETVYNEQFF.

There are many counts of this clonotype. V gene TRBV19 combines with J gene TRBJ2-1; TRBD2 might be the D (6 bases). This CDR3 spans 14 amino acids. Germline V gene data show CDR1 as LNHDA and CDR2 as SQIVND (reference sequence). The germline V and J ends were trimmed by 1 base and 4 bases, with 8 bases remaining between them. CDR3 loop: CASSIGGTYNEQFF. Here the CDR3 DNA reads TGTGCCAGTAGTATAGGGGGGACTTACAATGAGCAGTTCTTC.

The chain uses TRBV7-9 and TRBJ2-7, with TRBD1 matching over 7 bases. The CDR3 is made up of 16 amino acids. CDR1 and CDR2 from the germline V gene are SEHNR and FQNEAQ (reference sequence). V dropped 5 bases and J dropped 1; count of bases not matched to a gene: 11. The CDR3, as DNA: TGTGCCAGCAGCCCTCGGACAGGTGAAGGTTCCTACGAGCAGTACTTC. Its protein product is CASSPRTGEGSYEQYF.

This chain links TRBV27 with TRBJ1-1; the D gene is possibly TRBD1 (5 bases). Germline V gene data show CDR1 as MNHEY and CDR2 as SMNVEV (reference sequence). The CDR3 spans 16 residues. V lost 6 bases and J 2 bases, leaving 19 bases between the germline ends. CDR3 amino acids: CASRSGGRTINTEAFF. In DNA form, the CDR3 reads TGTGCCAGCAGGTCGGGTGGTCGGACAATTAACACTGAAGCTTTCTTT.

Only a few counts were recorded for this clonotype. One end of the junction is discordant with germline, which a read error may explain. The chain employs TRBV9 and TRBJ1-1, with D unclear. The CDR3 is 14 amino acids. Germline V gene lookup returns CDR1 SGDLS and CDR2 YYNGEE. The CDR3 here is CASSVDSRNAEAFF. The DNA for the CDR3 is TGTGCCAGCAGCGTAGACTCCAGGAACGCTGAAGCTTTCTTT.

This clonotype was counted ten times or more. The chain links TRBV20-1 to TRBJ2-3; D assignment may be TRBD1 or TRBD2 (5 bases each). The CDR3 runs 16 residues. Germline CDR1 is DFQATT and CDR2 is SNEGSKA (reference sequence). V lost 1 base and J lost 0, with 14 bases in between. CDR3: CSARVMGDKSTDTQYF. The CDR3 DNA follows: TGCAGTGCTAGAGTTATGGGGGATAAAAGCACAGATACGCAGTATTTT.

V and J are TRBV29-1 and TRBJ2-5, with D possibly being TRBD1 or TRBD2 (5 bases each). V dropped 6 bases and J dropped 6 bases, with 14 bases sitting between them. This CDR3 contains 12 residues. Germline V gene lookup returns CDR1 SQVTM and CDR2 ANQGSEA. Here the CDR3 reads CSVKVGEKTQYF. CDR3 coding DNA: TGCAGCGTGAAAGTAGGGGAGAAGACCCAGTACTTC.

The rearrangement joins TRBV28 to TRBJ1-1; D uncertain. This CDR3 contains 11 residues. CDR1 is MDHEN and CDR2 is SYDVKM in the germline V gene. The CDR3 loop is CVTSWYTEAFF. CDR3 in DNA: TGTGTCACCTCTTGGTACACTGAAGCTTTCTTT.

Many counts were recorded for this clonotype. This chain joins TRBV29-1 and TRBJ1-1; D gene ambiguous. The CDR3 length is 13 residues. Germline assignment: CDR1 SQVTM and CDR2 ANQGSEA. Trimming stripped 2 bases from V and 1 base from J, with 8 bases between. The CDR3 DNA is TGCAGCGTTGAATGGGCAGCGAACACTGAAGCTTTCTTT. Translated: CSVEWAANTEAFF.